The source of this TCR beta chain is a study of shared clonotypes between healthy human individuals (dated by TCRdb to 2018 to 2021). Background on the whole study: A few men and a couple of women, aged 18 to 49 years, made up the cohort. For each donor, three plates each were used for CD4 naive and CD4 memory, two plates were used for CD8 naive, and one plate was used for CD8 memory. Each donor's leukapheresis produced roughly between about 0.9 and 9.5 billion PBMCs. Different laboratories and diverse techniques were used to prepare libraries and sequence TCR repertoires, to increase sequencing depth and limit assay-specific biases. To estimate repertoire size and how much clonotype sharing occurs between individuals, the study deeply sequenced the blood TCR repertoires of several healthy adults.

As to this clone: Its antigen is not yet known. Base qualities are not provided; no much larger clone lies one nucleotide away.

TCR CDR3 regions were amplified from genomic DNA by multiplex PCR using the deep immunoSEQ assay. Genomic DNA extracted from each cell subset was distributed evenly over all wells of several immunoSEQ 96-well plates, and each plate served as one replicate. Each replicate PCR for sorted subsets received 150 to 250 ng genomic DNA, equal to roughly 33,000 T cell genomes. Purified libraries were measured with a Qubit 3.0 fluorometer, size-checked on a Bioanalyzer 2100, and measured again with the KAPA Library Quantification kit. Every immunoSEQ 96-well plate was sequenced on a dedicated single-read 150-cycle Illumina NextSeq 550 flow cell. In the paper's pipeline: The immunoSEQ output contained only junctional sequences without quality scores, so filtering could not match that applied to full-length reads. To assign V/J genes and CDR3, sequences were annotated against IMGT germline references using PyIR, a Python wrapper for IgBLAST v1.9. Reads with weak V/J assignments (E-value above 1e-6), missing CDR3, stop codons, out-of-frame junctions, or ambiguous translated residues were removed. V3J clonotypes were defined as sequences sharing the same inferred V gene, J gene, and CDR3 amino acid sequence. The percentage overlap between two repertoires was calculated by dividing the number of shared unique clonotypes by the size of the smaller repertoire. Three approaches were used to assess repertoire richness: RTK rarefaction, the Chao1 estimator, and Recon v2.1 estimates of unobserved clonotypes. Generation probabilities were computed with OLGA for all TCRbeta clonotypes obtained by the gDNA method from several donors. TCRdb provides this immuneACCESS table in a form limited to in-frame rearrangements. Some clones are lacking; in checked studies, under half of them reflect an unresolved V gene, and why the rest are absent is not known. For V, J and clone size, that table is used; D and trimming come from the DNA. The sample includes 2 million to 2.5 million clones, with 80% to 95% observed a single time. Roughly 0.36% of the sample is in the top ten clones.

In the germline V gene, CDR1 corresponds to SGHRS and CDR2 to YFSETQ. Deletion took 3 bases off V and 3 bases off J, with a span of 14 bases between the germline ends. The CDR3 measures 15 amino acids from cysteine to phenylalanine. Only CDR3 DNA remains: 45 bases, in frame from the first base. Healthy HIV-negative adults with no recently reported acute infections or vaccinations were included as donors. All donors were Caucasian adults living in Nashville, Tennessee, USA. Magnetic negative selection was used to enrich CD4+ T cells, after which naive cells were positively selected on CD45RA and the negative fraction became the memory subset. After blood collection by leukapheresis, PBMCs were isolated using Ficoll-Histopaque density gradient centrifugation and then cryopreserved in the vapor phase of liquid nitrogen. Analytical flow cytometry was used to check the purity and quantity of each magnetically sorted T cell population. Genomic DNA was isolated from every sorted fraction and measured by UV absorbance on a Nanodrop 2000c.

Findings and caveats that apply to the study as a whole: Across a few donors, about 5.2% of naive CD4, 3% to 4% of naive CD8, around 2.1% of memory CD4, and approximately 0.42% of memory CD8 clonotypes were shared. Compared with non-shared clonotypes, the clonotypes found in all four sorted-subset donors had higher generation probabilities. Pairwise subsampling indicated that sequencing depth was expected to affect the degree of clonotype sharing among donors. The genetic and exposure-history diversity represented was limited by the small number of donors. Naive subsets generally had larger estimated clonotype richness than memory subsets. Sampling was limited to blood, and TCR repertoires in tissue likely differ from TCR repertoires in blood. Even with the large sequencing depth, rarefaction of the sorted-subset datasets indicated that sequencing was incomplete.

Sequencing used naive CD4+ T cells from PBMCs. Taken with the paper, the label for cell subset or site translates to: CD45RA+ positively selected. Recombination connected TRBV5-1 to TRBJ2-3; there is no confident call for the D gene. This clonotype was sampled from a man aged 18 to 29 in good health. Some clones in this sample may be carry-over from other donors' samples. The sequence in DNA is TGCGCCAGCAGCTCACGCCCCTCGGTTACAGATACGCAGTATTTT. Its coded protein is CASSSRPSVTDTQYF.